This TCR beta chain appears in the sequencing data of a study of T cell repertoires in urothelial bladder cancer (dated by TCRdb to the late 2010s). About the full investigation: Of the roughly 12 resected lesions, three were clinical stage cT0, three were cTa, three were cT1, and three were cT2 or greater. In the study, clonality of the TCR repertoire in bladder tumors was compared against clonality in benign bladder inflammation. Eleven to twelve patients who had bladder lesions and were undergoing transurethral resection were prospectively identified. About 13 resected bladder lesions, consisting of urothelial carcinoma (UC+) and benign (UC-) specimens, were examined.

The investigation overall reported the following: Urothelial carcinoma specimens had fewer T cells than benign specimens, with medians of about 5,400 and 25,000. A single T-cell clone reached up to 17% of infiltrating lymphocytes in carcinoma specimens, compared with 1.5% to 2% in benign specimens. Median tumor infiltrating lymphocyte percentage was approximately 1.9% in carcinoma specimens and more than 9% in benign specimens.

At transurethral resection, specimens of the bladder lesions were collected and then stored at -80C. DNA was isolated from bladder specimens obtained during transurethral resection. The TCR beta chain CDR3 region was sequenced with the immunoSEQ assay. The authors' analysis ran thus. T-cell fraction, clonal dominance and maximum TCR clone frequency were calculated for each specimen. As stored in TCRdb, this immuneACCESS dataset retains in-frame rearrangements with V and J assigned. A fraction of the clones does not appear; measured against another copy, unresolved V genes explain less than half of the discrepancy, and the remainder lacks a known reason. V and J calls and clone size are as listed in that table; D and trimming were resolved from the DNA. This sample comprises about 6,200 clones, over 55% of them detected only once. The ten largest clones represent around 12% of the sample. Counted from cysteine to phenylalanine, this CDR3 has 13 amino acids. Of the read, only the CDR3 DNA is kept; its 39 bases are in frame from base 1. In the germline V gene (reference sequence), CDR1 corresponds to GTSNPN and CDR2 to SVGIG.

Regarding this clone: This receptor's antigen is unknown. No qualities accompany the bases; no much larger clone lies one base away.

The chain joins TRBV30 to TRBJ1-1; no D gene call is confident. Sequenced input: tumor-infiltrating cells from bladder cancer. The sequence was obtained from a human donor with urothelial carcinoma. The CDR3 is CAKEVAPSVTAFF. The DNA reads TGTGCTAAGGAAGTAGCACCGTCCGTTACAGCTTTCTTT.